This T cell receptor (beta chain) was sequenced for a study of technical replicates of blood from several donors (dated 2017 in TCRdb). V is pruned by 5 bases and J by 7 bases, leaving 6 bases of the junction without a gene match. The CDR1 and CDR2 encoded by the germline V gene are SQVTM and ANQGSEA. Reading from cysteine to phenylalanine, the CDR3 counts 12 amino acids. This entry keeps only the CDR3 DNA: 36 bases, framed from base 1. Library prep was done by the immunoSEQ multiplex PCR assay. What TCRdb holds here is the immuneACCESS table cut down to in-frame rearrangements. Part of the clones is not present; checked against another copy, under half of the missing clones reflect an unresolved V gene, and the others are unexplained. The sample contains about 81,000 clones, around 95% of them found a single time. Roughly 0.4% of the sample is taken by the ten largest. This clone was seen only once. Its antigen remains undetermined. The record has no base qualities; no much larger clone is one base away.

Recombination linked TRBV29-1 to TRBJ1-2; 8 of the junction bases match TRBD1. The specimen was T cells isolated from PBMCs. This clonotype was obtained from a human donor in good health. The CDR3 protein sequence reads: CSVRTGLFGYTF. In nucleotide form, the sequence is TGCAGCGTTAGGACAGGGCTTTTTGGCTACACCTTC.